These T cell receptor beta chains were read from a single sample in a study of blood T cell repertoires in COVID-19. Libraries were prepared by immunoSEQ multiplex PCR; TCRdb keeps only in-frame clonotypes and omits some of them. The sample consists of 90,000 to 130,000 clones, approximately 89% of them appearing once. Input material: peripheral blood. Receptors were obtained from a man aged 40-55 years with acute or convalescent COVID-19. The CDR3 runs from the conserved cysteine through the conserved F or W. D genes are given only for firm matches. Expanded clones are given a class, and other clones once, few, many or no size at all.

j_call,clone_size,d_call,v_call,cdr3_nt,cdr3_aa
TRBJ1-4,NA,NA,TRBV7-2,TGTGCCAGCAGCTCAGGGATGATCAGTGAAAAACTGTTTTTT,CASSSGMISEKLFF
TRBJ2-3,NA,TRBD1,TRBV25-1,TGTGCCAGCAGGACAGGGGGCACAGATACGCAGTATTTT,CASRTGGTDTQYF
TRBJ2-7,NA,TRBD2,TRBV3-1/TRBV3-2,TGTGCCAGCAGCCGTCAGTTACTAGCGGGGTACAAGGAGCAGTACTTC,CASSRQLLAGYKEQYF
TRBJ1-4,NA,NA,TRBV7-9,TGTGCCAGCAGCTTAGCCCGGTCTGAAAAACTGTTTTTT,CASSLARSEKLFF
TRBJ1-2,NA,NA,TRBV2,TGTGCCAGCAGTGAAGCGCGGCTTGCCGGTGGCTACACCTTC,CASSEARLAGGYTF
TRBJ2-7,many,NA,TRBV29-1,TGCAGCGTTACGTCAGTCAATACCTACGAGCAGTACTTC,CSVTSVNTYEQYF
TRBJ2-1,NA,NA,TRBV3-1/TRBV3-2,TGTGCCAGCAGCGCTAACTCCTACAATGAGCAGTTCTTC,CASSANSYNEQFF
TRBJ2-7,NA,NA,TRBV5-1,TGCGCCAGCGAAAGGGGCGGGGGCGATCCCGAGCAGTACTTC,CASERGGGDPEQYF
TRBJ2-7,NA,TRBD1,TRBV5-1,TGCGCCAGCAGCCCGGGACAGGGGGCCTACGAGCAGTACTTC,CASSPGQGAYEQYF
TRBJ2-3,NA,NA,TRBV11-2,TGTGCCAGCAGCTTAACGGGCACAGATACGCAGTATTTT,CASSLTGTDTQYF
TRBJ2-1,few,TRBD2,TRBV7-2,TGTGCCAGCAGCTTAGTCAGCGGGGGCTCCTACAATGAGCAGTTCTTC,CASSLVSGGSYNEQFF
TRBJ2-7,once,NA,TRBV19,TGTGCCAGTAGTCGAACGTCTAACTACGAGCAGTACTTC,CASSRTSNYEQYF
TRBJ1-6,NA,TRBD1,TRBV6-5,TGTGCCAGCAGTTTGGGGGGAACTCAGGGGGCACCCCTCCACTTT,CASSLGGTQGAPLHF
TRBJ1-1,once,TRBD1,TRBV7-8,TGTGCCAGCAGCCAAGGGACAGAAAGAGGAGCTTTCTTT,CASSQGTERGAFF
TRBJ2-1,NA,TRBD1,TRBV6-2/TRBV6-3,TGTGCCAGCAGTTACTCGGGACAGGGGAATAGGGATGAGCAGTTCTTC,CASSYSGQGNRDEQFF
TRBJ2-1,NA,NA,TRBV7-3,TGTGCCAGCAAATACCCCGGGACAAGCGAGCAGTTCTTC,CASKYPGTSEQFF
TRBJ2-4,NA,NA,TRBV5-1,TGCGCCAGCAGCTCCCTGACCTCAGGGATTCAGTACTTC,CASSSLTSGIQYF
TRBJ1-3,NA,NA,TRBV6-5,TGTGCCAGCACCAAGGGGTTCCCTGGAAACACCATATATTTT,CASTKGFPGNTIYF
TRBJ2-2,NA,TRBD2,TRBV4-2,TGTGCCAGCAGCCAAAGGTCCTTAGTGGCGGGAGGGATAACCGGGGAGCTGTTTTTT,CASSQRSLVAGGITGELFF
TRBJ2-7,NA,TRBD2,TRBV5-4,TGTGCCAGCAGCTCGGGGACTAGCATATACGAGCAGTACTTC,CASSSGTSIYEQYF
TRBJ2-1,once,TRBD2,TRBV29-1,TGCAGCTCGGGACTAGCATCCTACAATGAGCAGTTCTTC,CSSGLASYNEQFF
TRBJ2-7,NA,NA,TRBV6-2/TRBV6-3,TGTGCCAGCAGTTACCTTGAGACCTACGAGCAGTACTTC,CASSYLETYEQYF
TRBJ1-1,NA,NA,TRBV19,TGTGCCAGTAGTGACGGACAGTTCATGAACACTGAAGCTTTCTTT,CASSDGQFMNTEAFF
TRBJ1-5,NA,NA,TRBV6-5,TGTGCCAGCAGAAAGACAGTAAATCAGCCCCAGCATTTT,CASRKTVNQPQHF
TRBJ1-2,NA,NA,TRBV7-6,TGTGCCAGCAGCCCCAGGGTAACCACTAACTATGGCTACACCTTC,CASSPRVTTNYGYTF
TRBJ2-1,NA,TRBD1,TRBV12-5,TGTGCTAGTGGTTTGGGGACAGGCGGGTCCTACAATGAGCAGTTCTTC,CASGLGTGGSYNEQFF
TRBJ2-2,NA,NA,TRBV6-1,TGTGCCTACACAACGGGCACCGGGGAGCTGTTTTTT,CAYTTGTGELFF
TRBJ1-5,NA,NA,TRBV27,TGTGCCAGCAGTCCAGACAGGAATCCCCTCAATCAGCCCCAGCATTTT,CASSPDRNPLNQPQHF
TRBJ1-6,NA,TRBD1,TRBV3-1/TRBV3-2,TGTGCCAGCGGCGACAGGGAATCACCCCTCCACTTT,CASGDRESPLHF
TRBJ2-1,NA,NA,TRBV14,TGTGCCAGCAGCCAAATCGCTAGTATGAATGAGCAGTTCTTC,CASSQIASMNEQFF
TRBJ2-2,NA,TRBD2,TRBV30,TGTGCCTGGAGTGTACTCTTAGCGGGAACTACCGGGGAGCTGTTTTTT,CAWSVLLAGTTGELFF
TRBJ2-1,NA,TRBD1,TRBV2,TGTGCCAGCAGTGGTGGCAGGGGGCCTTCCTACAATGAGCAGTTCTTC,CASSGGRGPSYNEQFF
TRBJ2-7,NA,NA,TRBV5-1,TGCGCCAGCAGCTTGGAGTCGGCTGGAGTCTCCTACGAGCAGTACTTC,CASSLESAGVSYEQYF
TRBJ1-5,NA,TRBD1,TRBV11-3,TGTGCCAGCAGCCCAGACAGGGGCAGTGGCAATCAGCCCCAGCATTTT,CASSPDRGSGNQPQHF
TRBJ1-3,NA,TRBD1,TRBV25-1,TGTGCCAGCAGTGAGGGACAGGGGAATTCCGACACCATATATTTT,CASSEGQGNSDTIYF
TRBJ2-1,NA,TRBD2,TRBV27,TGTGCCAGCAGGCTAGCGGGATGGGTCAATGAGCAGTTCTTC,CASRLAGWVNEQFF
TRBJ1-3,NA,TRBD1,TRBV25-1,TGTGCCAGCCGGACAGGGGGCGGAAACACCATATATTTT,CASRTGGGNTIYF
TRBJ2-7,once,NA,TRBV7-9,TGTGCCAGCAGCTCCACGCAGGGTAGCTCCTACGAGCAGTACTTC,CASSSTQGSSYEQYF
TRBJ2-7,NA,NA,TRBV15,TGTGCCACCAGCAGAGATTTACGAGGGTATAGAGTCGAGCAGTACTTC,CATSRDLRGYRVEQYF
TRBJ2-3,NA,TRBD2,TRBV7-6,TGTGCCAGCAGCTTAGCGCTAGGGCTAGCGGGAGGAGATAGCACAGATACGCAGTATTTT,CASSLALGLAGGDSTDTQYF
TRBJ2-1,NA,TRBD2,TRBV4-1,TGCGCCAGCAGCCTATACGAGCGGGAGCCCTACAATGAGCAGTTCTTC,CASSLYEREPYNEQFF
TRBJ1-2,NA,NA,TRBV6-5,TGTGCCAGCAGTCTCCAGGGAGGTCTAGGCTATGGCTACACCTTC,CASSLQGGLGYGYTF
TRBJ2-7,NA,TRBD2,TRBV5-1,TGCGCCAGCAGCTCCCCGAGATTGGCGGGGGGCTACTACGAGCAGTACTTC,CASSSPRLAGGYYEQYF
TRBJ2-5,NA,NA,TRBV19,TGTGCCGAAGAGAAGCCGGGACAACAAGAGACCCAGTACTTC,CAEEKPGQQETQYF
TRBJ2-7,NA,TRBD1,TRBV24-1,TGTGCCACCAGTGATTCGGGGACAGGGTCCTACGAGCAGTACTTC,CATSDSGTGSYEQYF
TRBJ2-7,NA,TRBD2,TRBV10-3,TGTGCCATCAGACTTACTAGCGACTCCTACGAGCAGTACTTC,CAIRLTSDSYEQYF
TRBJ2-3,NA,NA,TRBV6-5,TGTGCCAGCAGTTACAGGACACCTCTTCGCACAGATACGCAGTATTTT,CASSYRTPLRTDTQYF
TRBJ2-2,NA,NA,TRBV5-6,TGTGCCAGCAGCACTAATCCAGGGTCTGGGCCCGGGGAGCTGTTTTTT,CASSTNPGSGPGELFF
TRBJ2-1,NA,TRBD2,TRBV9,TGTGCCAGCAGCGTAGGGGCGGCGGGGGGCATAAATGAGCAGTTCTTC,CASSVGAAGGINEQFF
TRBJ2-5,NA,TRBD2,TRBV7-2,TGTGCCAGCAGCTTACGGGAGGAGTTGGGGACCCAGTACTTC,CASSLREELGTQYF